One sample yielded the 28 T cell receptor beta chains listed below, sequenced in a study of patients and donors after allogeneic stem cell transplantation. Each CDR3 protein is one row after TCRdb ran MiXCR on the RT-PCR reads. This sample carries some 87,000 distinct CDR3 sequences, around 49% of them seen once, and the ten largest clones take 60% to 65%. Sequenced: blood, either unsorted or a sorted T cell fraction (not recorded which). These receptors were taken from a human donor who was either an allogeneic HSCT recipient or a stem cell or donor lymphocyte infusion donor (not recorded which). It is not recorded whose cells these are; they may come from a transplant donor.

There are a few counts of this clonotype. This rearrangement joins TRBV5-1 to TRBJ1-1, with no clear D. V lost 4 bases to trimming and J lost 0 bases, with 13 bases between them. The CDR3 loop spans 15 amino acids. CDR1 is SGHRS and CDR2 is YFSETQ in the germline V gene. The DNA for the CDR3 is TGCGCCAGCAGCCCTCGGACCGCTTTGAACACTGAAGCTTTCTTT. Translation gives CASSPRTALNTEAFF.

The table lists this clonotype with a few counts. V and J are TRBV3-1 and TRBJ1-5; TRBD1 matches at 7 bases. CDR1 is LGHDT and CDR2 is YNNKEL in the germline V gene (reference sequence). The CDR3 totals 14 residues. Trimming removed 3 bases from V and 6 bases from J; junction bases left unmatched: 5. CDR3 DNA: TGTGCCAGCAGCCACTCACCAGGGGGTCAGCCCCAGCATTTT. This gives the protein CASSHSPGGQPQHF.

The CDR3 reads CASSLVSSGNTIYF. The CDR3 DNA is TGTGCCAGCAGTTTAGTGAGCTCTGGAAACACCATATATTTT. The chain has TRBV12-3 or TRBV12-4 and TRBJ1-3, with no clear D. This CDR3 has 14 residues. Trimming left V 1 base short and J 0 bases short, with 4 bases between.

This chain links TRBV6-2 or TRBV6-3 with TRBJ2-7, with D possibly being TRBD2 (6 bases). Germline V gene data show CDR1 as MNHEY and CDR2 as SVGEGT. This CDR3 has 15 amino acids. V lost 4 bases to trimming and J lost 3 bases, with 16 bases between them. The DNA of the CDR3 is TGTGCCAGCAGTTTAGTGGAGGGCCGGAGCTACGAGCAGTACTTC. It yields the protein CASSLVEGRSYEQYF.

The rearrangement links TRBV4-2 to TRBJ2-3; 9 positions match TRBD2. V lost 3 bases, J lost 3 bases, and 10 bases stayed unmatched. The CDR3 loop spans 17 amino acids. Germline lookup yields CDR1 LGHNA and CDR2 YNFKEQ. The CDR3 loop reads CASSQHTSGRQTDTQYF. The CDR3 nucleotides read TGTGCCAGCAGCCAGCATACTAGCGGGCGGCAGACAGATACGCAGTATTTT.

The rearrangement joins TRBV12-3 or TRBV12-4 to TRBJ1-1; D unclear. Between the trimmed V and J ends, which lost 5 bases and 1 base, there was a span of 20 bases. This CDR3 is built from 17 residues. CDR3 loop: CASSPGGSVSRNTEAFF. As DNA, the CDR3 is TGTGCCAGCAGTCCGGGCGGGAGTGTCTCGAGGAACACTGAAGCTTTCTTT.

The V and J genes are TRBV29-1 and TRBJ2-7, with 8 positions matching TRBD1. The length of the CDR3 is 17 residues. V gave up 0 bases and J gave up 0 bases; unmatched junction bases: 10. Germline CDR1 SQVTM, CDR2 ANQGSEA. CDR3 DNA: TGCAGCGTTGAAGATCTAGACAGGGGCGCGAGCTCCTACGAGCAGTACTTC. Translating it yields CSVEDLDRGASSYEQYF.

This chain links TRBV28 with TRBJ1-5, with a tentative D call TRBD1 (6 bases). Germline V CDR1 and CDR2: MDHEN, SYDVKM. The V end was cut by 5 bases, the J end by 2 bases, with 16 bases between. The CDR3 is 16 amino acids. In DNA form, the CDR3 reads TGTGCCAGCAGTCCGTGGGACACAGAAGGCAATCAGCCCCAGCATTTT. Protein sequence: CASSPWDTEGNQPQHF.

This sequence joins TRBV20-1 and TRBJ1-5; D remains unclear. Looked up from germline, CDR1 is DFQATT and CDR2 is SNEGSKA (reference sequence). The CDR3 has 14 residues. The ends were cut back, 6 bases at V and 2 bases at J, with 14 bases in the middle. For the CDR3, the DNA is TGCAGTGCAAACGGCCCCGGGGGCAATCAGCCCCAGCATTTT. This encodes CSANGPGGNQPQHF.

V is TRBV5-6 and J is TRBJ2-3, with D unresolved. Germline V gives CDR1 SGHDT, CDR2 YYEEEE. The V end lost 0 bases, the J end lost 2 bases, and 10 bases lay between the germline ends. This CDR3 is 15 amino acids long. In DNA form, the CDR3 reads TGTGCCAGCAGCTTGGTGGCAGGTTACACAGATACGCAGTATTTT. Translation: CASSLVAGYTDTQYF.

The chain carries TRBV18 and TRBJ1-1; 8 nucleotides match TRBD1. The CDR3 is 15 amino acids. With 8 bases clipped from V and 11 bases from J, the junction kept 19 bases outside the gene matches. Germline V gene lookup returns CDR1 KGHSH and CDR2 LQKENI. CDR3 DNA: TGTGCCAGCCGAATTGGGACAGGCCAAGGTCGAACGGCTTTCTTT. Protein: CASRIGTGQGRTAFF. The complete variable domain, with remaining parts taken from reference TRBV18 and TRBJ1-1, reads NAGVMQNPRHLVRRRGQEARLRCSPMKGHSHVYWYRQLPEEGLKFMVYLQKENIIDESGMPKERFSAEFPKEGPSILRIQQVVRGDSAAYFCASRIGTGQGRTAFFGQGTRLTVV.

The gene calls are TRBV7-2 and TRBJ1-2, with 11 positions matching TRBD1. Per the germline V gene, CDR1 is SGHTA and CDR2 is FQGNSA. The CDR3 covers 16 residues. The trim removed 1 base at V and 6 bases at J, leaving 7 bases unmatched. CDR3 coding DNA: TGTGCCAGCAGCTTAGTTGTGGACAGGGGGCTGGATGGCTACACCTTC. It specifies CASSLVVDRGLDGYTF.

CDR3 in DNA: TGTGCCAGCAGCTTAGCCATTAAGAACACTGAAGCTTTCTTT. Its translation is CASSLAIKNTEAFF. The J gene is TRBJ1-1, the V gene TRBV7-8, with D unresolved. This CDR3 is 14 amino acids long. Germline CDR1 SGHVS, CDR2 FQNEAQ. V shed 0 bases and J shed 1 base, with 6 bases lying between them.

V gene TRBV12-3 or TRBV12-4 combines with J gene TRBJ1-3; perhaps TRBD1 as D (5 bases). V shed 6 bases and J shed 0 bases, with 12 bases lying between them. The CDR3 loop spans 15 amino acids. This chain's CDR3 is CASRKSGSSGNTIYF. The CDR3 nucleotides read TGTGCCAGCAGAAAATCAGGGTCCTCTGGAAACACCATATATTTT.

The chain uses TRBV29-1 and TRBJ2-3; TRBD2 is a possible D gene (5 bases). CDR3 length equals 13 residues. The germline V and J ends were trimmed by 6 bases and 6 bases, with 16 bases remaining between them. Germline-derived CDR1 and CDR2 are SQVTM and ANQGSEA. The CDR3 sequence is CSVTSWETDTQYF. CDR3 DNA: TGCAGCGTAACAAGCTGGGAGACGGATACGCAGTATTTT.

V and J are TRBV29-1 and TRBJ1-1; the D is unclear. Trimming took off 3 bases at V and 1 base at J, with 12 bases between the two ends. The CDR3 is 14 amino acids. CDR1 SQVTM and CDR2 ANQGSEA come from the germline V gene. CDR3 DNA sequence: TGCAGCGTTGAGGCAGTCCTTTCGAACACTGAAGCTTTCTTT. It codes for CSVEAVLSNTEAFF. Combining the CDR3 with reference TRBV29-1 and TRBJ1-1 gives the whole variable domain SAVISQKPSRDICQRGTSLTIQCQVDSQVTMMFWYRQQPGQSLTLIATANQGSEATYESGFVIDKFPISRPNLTFSTLTVSNMSPEDSSIYLCSVEAVLSNTEAFFGQGTRLTVV.

The sample holds one count of this clonotype. The genes are TRBV6-5 and TRBJ1-2; 7 bases agree with TRBD1. The CDR3 is 13 residues long. Germline values: CDR1 MNHEY, CDR2 SVGAGI. Trimming cost V 4 bases and J 6 bases; bases outside gene matches: 5. CDR3 in DNA: TGTGCCAGCAGTTTGACAGGGATGGATGGCTACACCTTC. Its protein product is CASSLTGMDGYTF.

This clonotype was recorded a few times. The rearrangement links TRBV27 to TRBJ1-2, with TRBD1 identical over 8 bases. The CDR3 spans 16 residues. CDR1 is MNHEY, CDR2 SMNVEV, per germline (reference sequence). V was clipped by 2 bases and J by 5 bases; unmatched bases: 10. The CDR3 DNA reads TGTGCCAGCAGTTTAGTGCCACCGGGACAGGAGTATGGCTACACCTTC. Protein: CASSLVPPGQEYGYTF.

The CDR3 DNA follows: TGTGCCAGCAGCGTAGGAGGTAGCGGGAGCTCCTACAATGAGCAGTTCTTC. Its translation is CASSVGGSGSSYNEQFF. V gene TRBV9 combines with J gene TRBJ2-1, with 9 bases that match TRBD2. Trimming took 0 bases from V and 0 from J; bases not matched to a gene: 4. Germline V lookup: CDR1 SGDLS, CDR2 YYNGEE. The CDR3 runs to 17 residues.

This clonotype occurred a few times. This chain joins TRBV7-2 and TRBJ1-2; D is unresolved. The V end was cut by 7 bases, the J end by 3 bases, with 12 bases between. This CDR3 has 13 amino acids. Germline loops: CDR1 SGHTA, CDR2 FQGNSA. This CDR3 is CASTPHMDYGYTF. DNA of the CDR3: TGTGCCAGCACCCCCCATATGGACTATGGCTACACCTTC. The full variable domain, with the rest looked up from reference TRBV7-2 and TRBJ1-2, is GAGVSQSPSNKVTEKGKDVELRCDPISGHTALYWYRQSLGQGLEFLIYFQGNSAPDKSGLPSDRFSAERTGGSVSTLTIQRTQQEDSAVYLCASTPHMDYGYTFGSGTRLTVV.

The chain uses TRBV20-1 and TRBJ2-7, with 9 bases matching TRBD2. Germline V gives CDR1 DFQATT, CDR2 SNEGSKA (reference sequence). This CDR3 region has 14 residues. V shed 0 bases and J 3 bases; nucleotides not matched to a gene: 3. Written as DNA, the CDR3 is TGCAGTGCTAGAGATGTGCGGGAGGGCTACGAGCAGTACTTC. This gives the protein CSARDVREGYEQYF.

This clonotype was recorded a few times. The V call is TRBV4-1, the J call TRBJ1-5; D is undetermined. Trimming took off 0 bases at V and 4 bases at J, with 10 bases between the two ends. Germline values: CDR1 MGHRA, CDR2 YSYEKL. The CDR3 spans 15 residues. The CDR3, as DNA: TGCGCCAGCAGCCAAGATAGGCGCATAAATCAGCCCCAGCATTTT. Translation gives CASSQDRRINQPQHF.

This chain uses TRBV5-6 with TRBJ2-7; 9 bases align to TRBD1. The germline gives CDR1 SGHDT, CDR2 YYEEEE. Trimming at V came to 0 bases and at J to 4 bases, leaving 2 bases not matched to a gene. The CDR3 is made up of 14 amino acids. The CDR3 sequence: CASSLGQGGYEQYF. The CDR3 DNA reads TGTGCCAGCAGCTTGGGACAGGGGGGATACGAGCAGTACTTC.

V and J are TRBV20-1 and TRBJ2-7; 8 bases fit TRBD2. Germline values: CDR1 DFQATT, CDR2 SNEGSKA (reference sequence). This CDR3 has 14 residues. Trimming removed 0 bases from V and 6 bases from J; junction bases left unmatched: 7. The CDR3 spells CSARDPAGVSEQYF. The CDR3 DNA is TGCAGTGCTAGAGATCCAGCGGGAGTCTCCGAGCAGTACTTC.

This clonotype was detected only a few times. V usage is TRBV12-3 or TRBV12-4 and J usage is TRBJ1-1; the match to TRBD1 covers 8 bases. Trimming took 6 bases from V and 8 from J; bases not matched to a gene: 11. This CDR3 is built from 14 residues. The CDR3 DNA is TGTGCCAGCAGCAGTGGCCGGGACAGGAGCGAAGCTTTCTTT. This encodes CASSSGRDRSEAFF.

V usage is TRBV2 and J usage is TRBJ2-1; D might be TRBD1 (7 bases). The V end was cut by 4 bases, the J end by 4 bases, with 14 bases between. This CDR3 contains 15 residues. The germline CDR1 and CDR2 sequences are SNHLY and FYNNEI. CDR3 coding DNA: TGTGCCAGCAGTGTTGGAGGGGGCTATTACAATGAGCAGTTCTTC. It specifies CASSVGGGYYNEQFF.

CDR3 sequence: CAISERGTAWGNQPQHF. The CDR3 region has the DNA TGTGCCATCAGTGAAAGAGGGACAGCCTGGGGAAATCAGCCCCAGCATTTT. This chain uses TRBV10-3 with TRBJ1-5; TRBD1 matches 7 bases. This CDR3 has 17 amino acids. CDR1 is ENHRY, CDR2 SYGVKD, per germline. V dropped 3 bases and J dropped 4; count of bases not matched to a gene: 12.

The chain joins TRBV29-1 to TRBJ1-5; D is possibly TRBD1 (5 bases). In germline, CDR1 is SQVTM, CDR2 ANQGSEA. The CDR3 runs 13 residues. Trimming took 4 bases from V and 3 from J, leaving 10 bases between them. The CDR3: CSVGTGVNQPQHF. DNA of the CDR3: TGCAGCGTTGGCACGGGGGTCAATCAGCCCCAGCATTTT.